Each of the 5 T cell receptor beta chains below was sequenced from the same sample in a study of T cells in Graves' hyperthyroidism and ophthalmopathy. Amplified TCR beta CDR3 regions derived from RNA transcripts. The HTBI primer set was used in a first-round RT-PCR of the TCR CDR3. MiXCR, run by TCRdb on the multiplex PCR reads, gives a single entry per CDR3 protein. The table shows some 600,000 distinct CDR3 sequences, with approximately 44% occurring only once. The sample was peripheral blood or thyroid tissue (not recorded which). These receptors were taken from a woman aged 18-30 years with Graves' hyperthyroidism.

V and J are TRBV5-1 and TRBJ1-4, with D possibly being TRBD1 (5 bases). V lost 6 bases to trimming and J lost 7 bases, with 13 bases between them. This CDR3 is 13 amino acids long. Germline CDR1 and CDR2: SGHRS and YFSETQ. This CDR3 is CASTRGQGEKLFF. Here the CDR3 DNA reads TGCGCCAGCACCAGAGGGCAGGGTGAAAAACTGTTTTTT.

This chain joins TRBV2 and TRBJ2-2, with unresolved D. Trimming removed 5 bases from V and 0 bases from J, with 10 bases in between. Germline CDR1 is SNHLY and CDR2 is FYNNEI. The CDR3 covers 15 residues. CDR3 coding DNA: TGTGCCAGCAGTTACCAGCACGCGAACACCGGGGAGCTGTTTTTT. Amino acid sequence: CASSYQHANTGELFF.

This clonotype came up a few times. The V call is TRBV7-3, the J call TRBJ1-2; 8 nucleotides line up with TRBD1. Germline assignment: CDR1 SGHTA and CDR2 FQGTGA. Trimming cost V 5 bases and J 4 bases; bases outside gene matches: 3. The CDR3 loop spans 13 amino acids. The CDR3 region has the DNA TGTGCCAGCAGCCCAGGGGGCGTCTATGGCTACACCTTC. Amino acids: CASSPGGVYGYTF.

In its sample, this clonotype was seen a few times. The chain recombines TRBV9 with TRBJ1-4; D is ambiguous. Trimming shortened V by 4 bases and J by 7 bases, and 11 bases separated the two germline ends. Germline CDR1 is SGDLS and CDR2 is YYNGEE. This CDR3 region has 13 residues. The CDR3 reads CASSQRLGEKLFF. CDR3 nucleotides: TGTGCCAGCAGCCAGCGACTAGGTGAAAAACTGTTTTTT.

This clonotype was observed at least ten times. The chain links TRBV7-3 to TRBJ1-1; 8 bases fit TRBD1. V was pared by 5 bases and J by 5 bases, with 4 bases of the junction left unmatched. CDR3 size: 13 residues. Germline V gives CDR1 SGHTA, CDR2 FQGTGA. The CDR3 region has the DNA TGTGCCAGCAGCGGGCGGACAGGGACTGAAGCTTTCTTT. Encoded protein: CASSGRTGTEAFF.